This TCR beta chain appears in the sequencing data of a study of CD8 T cells in ankylosing spondylitis. Study-wide results and caveats: In peripheral blood, disease-linked CD8+ clones occurred at relatively low frequencies. Disease-linked clones reportedly concentrated significantly in matched ankylosing spondylitis synovial fluid.

Generation of TCR beta libraries employed quantitative 5'-RACE incorporating molecular barcodes. TCRdb reanalysed the 5' RACE reads using MiXCR and keeps one entry per CDR3 protein. This repertoire shows 250,000 to 350,000 distinct CDR3 sequences, less than 25% found once; its top ten account for 3.5%. This clonotype was seen a few times. Antigen: not known. The CDR3 spans 13 residues. Trimming stripped 7 bases from V and 1 base from J, with 8 bases between. Germline CDR1 reads SNHLY; CDR2 reads FYNNEI. Sequencing was done on a sample of blood, either unsorted or a sorted T cell fraction (not recorded which). The clonotype comes from a female donor with ankylosing spondylitis or in good health (not recorded which). The chain recombines TRBV2 with TRBJ1-5; possible D gene TRBD1, 5 bases. Here the CDR3 reads CASTRDSNQPQHF. CDR3 DNA sequence: TGTGCCAGCACCCGGGACAGCAATCAGCCCCAGCATTTT. The whole variable domain, filled in from reference TRBV2 and TRBJ1-5, reads EPEVTQTPSHQVTQMGQEVILRCVPISNHLYFYWYRQILGQKVEFLVSFYNNEISEKSEIFDDQFSVERPDGSNFTLKIRSTKLEDSAMYFCASTRDSNQPQHFGDGTRLSIL.